The rows below give T cell receptor beta chains drawn from one sample of a study of blood T cell repertoires in COVID-19. The assay was immunoSEQ multiplex PCR, and TCRdb's table has in-frame clones only and misses some. Among roughly 79,000 clones listed, 85% to 90% were seen once. The specimen sequenced was peripheral blood. All receptors derive from a man in his fifties or sixties with active COVID-19. Each CDR3 is given with its conserved first and last residue. The D gene is left open where the match is weak. Clone size is not always given. Where it is, it says once, few, many or a class for expanded clones.

TRBV7-8	-	TRBJ2-7	-	CASSFGTRAYEQYF	TGTGCCAGCAGCTTTGGGACAAGGGCCTACGAGCAGTACTTC
TRBV19	-	TRBJ2-7	-	CASSIGSGGTYEQYF	TGTGCCAGTAGTATAGGTAGCGGAGGTACCTACGAGCAGTACTTC
TRBV4-1	once	TRBJ2-7	-	CASSRITGGMAYEQYF	TGCGCCAGCAGTCGAATTACAGGTGGAATGGCCTACGAGCAGTACTTC
TRBV5-1	-	TRBJ2-7	-	CASSPDTAGSYEQYF	TGCGCCAGCAGCCCTGACACGGCGGGGTCCTACGAGCAGTACTTC
TRBV7-5	-	TRBJ2-7	-	CVRSLDSYEQYF	TGTGTCAGAAGCTTAGACAGCTACGAGCAGTACTTC
TRBV5-1	-	TRBJ1-2	-	CASSPRGGSRRDGYTF	TGCGCCAGCAGCCCCCGGGGGGGGTCTCGGAGGGATGGCTACACCTTC
TRBV4-1	-	TRBJ1-1	-	CASSHYPGTEAFF	TGCGCCAGCAGCCACTACCCAGGAACTGAAGCTTTCTTT
TRBV28	-	TRBJ2-6	-	CASSLSPSGANVLTF	TGTGCCAGCAGTTTAAGCCCCTCTGGGGCCAACGTCCTGACTTTC
TRBV6-5	-	TRBJ1-5	-	CASSYSASQKAQHF	TGTGCCAGCAGTTACTCAGCTAGTCAAAAGGCCCAGCATTTT
TRBV11-2	-	TRBJ1-4	-	CASSPDRQNEKLFF	TGTGCCAGCAGTCCCGACAGGCAGAATGAAAAACTGTTTTTT
TRBV13	-	TRBJ1-3	TRBD1	CASSFTTGTVGNTIYF	TGTGCCAGCAGCTTCACGACCGGGACAGTCGGAAACACCATATATTTT
TRBV10-3	-	TRBJ2-7	TRBD2	CAISDRDYLNYEQYF	TGTGCCATCAGTGACCGGGACTACCTAAATTACGAGCAGTACTTC
TRBV10-2	-	TRBJ1-2	TRBD1	CASSDRQGTYGYTF	TGCGCCAGCAGTGACCGACAGGGGACCTATGGCTACACCTTC
TRBV27	-	TRBJ2-1	TRBD1	CASSSPGTGLNEQFF	TGTGCCAGCAGTTCACCCGGGACAGGGCTCAATGAGCAGTTCTTC
TRBV14	-	TRBJ1-3	-	CASSPSYGGVKGNTIYF	TGTGCCAGCAGCCCCTCCTATGGGGGCGTCAAAGGAAACACCATATATTTT
TRBV4-1	-	TRBJ2-1	-	CASSQDILLLDYSYNEQFF	TGCGCCAGCAGCCAAGATATTCTCCTACTAGACTACTCCTACAATGAGCAGTTCTTC
TRBV3-1/TRBV3-2	-	TRBJ2-2	-	CASSREAMNTGELFF	TGTGCCAGCAGCCGCGAAGCAATGAACACCGGGGAGCTGTTTTTT
TRBV7-2	-	TRBJ2-2	TRBD2	CASSLTSGGNTGELFF	TGTGCCAGCAGCTTAACCAGCGGGGGAAACACCGGGGAGCTGTTTTTT
TRBV24-1	-	TRBJ2-5	-	CATSAIGAETETQYF	TGTGCCACCAGTGCTATTGGGGCGGAGACGGAGACCCAGTACTTC
TRBV3-1/TRBV3-2	-	TRBJ2-1	TRBD1	CASSQGDRGRYNEQFF	TGTGCCAGCAGCCAGGGGGACAGGGGCCGATACAATGAGCAGTTCTTC
TRBV24-1	-	TRBJ2-7	TRBD1	CATSEGGQRGEQYF	TGTGCCACCAGTGAAGGGGGACAGCGTGGCGAGCAGTACTTC
TRBV6-1	-	TRBJ1-2	-	CASSEAANYGYTF	TGTGCCAGCAGTGAGGCAGCTAACTATGGCTACACCTTC
TRBV5-6	once	TRBJ1-2	-	CASSLNSGGYTF	TGTGCCAGCAGCTTGAACAGCGGTGGCTACACCTTC
TRBV5-8	once	TRBJ2-7	TRBD2	CASSARLAGIYEQYF	TGTGCCAGCAGCGCTCGACTAGCGGGGATCTACGAGCAGTACTTC
TRBV7-6	-	TRBJ1-5	TRBD1	CASSTGTGGNNQPQHF	TGTGCCAGCAGCACCGGGACAGGGGGAAACAATCAGCCCCAGCATTTT
TRBV5-5	-	TRBJ1-2	-	CASSLARDGYTF	TGTGCCAGCAGCTTGGCCAGGGATGGCTACACCTTC
TRBV3-1/TRBV3-2	-	TRBJ2-7	-	CASSQVSTPTYEQYF	TGTGCCAGCAGCCAAGTGAGCACGCCGACCTACGAGCAGTACTTC
TRBV6-2/TRBV6-3	-	TRBJ2-7	TRBD1	CASSFFPDREGYEQYF	TGTGCCAGCAGTTTCTTCCCGGACAGGGAAGGGTACGAGCAGTACTTC
TRBV27	-	TRBJ1-5	-	CASSYLSNQPQHF	TGTGCCAGCAGTTATCTTAGCAATCAGCCCCAGCATTTT
TRBV7-9	-	TRBJ1-1	-	CASSSGPGRLTEAFF	TGTGCCAGCAGCTCGGGCCCGGGGAGATTAACTGAAGCTTTCTTT
TRBV7-9	-	TRBJ2-1	TRBD2	CASSPLAGYNEQFF	TGTGCCAGCAGCCCGTTAGCGGGGTACAATGAGCAGTTCTTC
TRBV3-1/TRBV3-2	-	TRBJ1-3	TRBD1	CASSPFTTGGSGNTIYF	TGTGCCAGCAGCCCGTTCACTACAGGGGGCTCTGGAAACACCATATATTTT
TRBV6-1	few	TRBJ2-3	TRBD2	CASSAFGTSRSTDTQYF	TGTGCCAGCAGTGCCTTCGGGACTAGCCGAAGCACAGATACGCAGTATTTT
TRBV7-9	-	TRBJ1-2	-	CASSLRTNYGYTF	TGTGCCAGCAGCCTACGGACAAACTATGGCTACACCTTC
TRBV3-1/TRBV3-2	-	TRBJ2-4	TRBD1	CASSQAGQGTKNIQYF	TGTGCCAGCAGCCAAGCCGGACAGGGAACCAAAAACATTCAGTACTTC
TRBV28	once	TRBJ2-3	-	CASGLWEGTDTQYF	TGTGCCAGCGGGTTGTGGGAGGGCACAGATACGCAGTATTTT
TRBV4-2	-	TRBJ2-1	TRBD2	CASSHTSGGAPGEQFF	TGTGCCAGCAGCCATACCAGCGGGGGGGCACCAGGAGAGCAGTTCTTC
TRBV3-1/TRBV3-2	-	TRBJ2-7	TRBD1	CASSQEGRVGGKPEQYF	TGTGCCAGCAGCCAAGAGGGTAGGGTAGGGGGCAAACCCGAGCAGTACTTC
TRBV30	-	TRBJ1-3	-	CAWSPSPGNTIYF	TGTGCCTGGAGCCCGAGTCCTGGAAACACCATATATTTT
TRBV6-6	-	TRBJ2-1	TRBD2	CASSYLAGGDKFF	TGTGCCAGCAGTTATTTAGCGGGGGGGGATAAGTTCTTC
TRBV11-2	-	TRBJ1-3	-	CASSLAGRSGNTIYF	TGTGCCAGCAGCTTAGCCGGTCGCTCTGGAAACACCATATATTTT
TRBV5-1	-	TRBJ2-3	TRBD1	CASSLPDRGRGTQYF	TGCGCCAGCAGCTTGCCCGACAGGGGGCGAGGGACGCAGTATTTT
TRBV9	-	TRBJ2-1	TRBD2	CASSVGGPAGGPGNEQFF	TGTGCCAGCAGCGTAGGTGGGCCAGCGGGAGGGCCTGGGAATGAGCAGTTCTTC